This T cell receptor beta chain was documented in a study of cytomegalovirus exposure and HLA in healthy donors. Per the germline V gene, CDR1 is SGDLS and CDR2 is YYNGEE. Trimming pared 0 bases from V and 4 bases from J, leaving 10 bases between. CDR3 length: 14 amino acids. At sampling all donors were nominally healthy, likely with unrecorded immune exposures. PCR was performed using 60 Vbeta and 13 Jbeta primers. The repertoire was sequenced with immunoSEQ multiplex PCR; TCRdb's copy has only in-frame clones and lacks some. The table records around 80,000 clones, approximately 67% of them present only once. With respect to this clone: Antigen unknown.

Study-wide results and limits: The authors later linked a missense DCLRE1C variant to TCR beta V- and J-gene trimming. The authors reported that TCR beta sequences could predict HLA-A and HLA-B alleles. These predictions were accurate for most subjects in the first cohort.

The rearrangement joins TRBV9 to TRBJ1-1; D unresolved. Material: PBMCs. This sequence was found in a male donor in good health and CMV-seropositive. The CDR3 DNA reads TGTGCCAGCAGCGTAGCCCGAGGAAGCACTGAAGCTTTCTTT. The encoded protein is CASSVARGSTEAFF.